A single T cell receptor beta chain is shown here with its context. These data are taken from a study of blood T cell repertoires in COVID-19. Across the study: Some COVID-19 samples were acute and others convalescent; all came from the United States, Italy and Spain. The analysed material was cDNA or gDNA that came from T cells, B-cell-depleted T cells, or PBMCs.

This CDR3 comprises 17 residues. J was trimmed by 2 bases and V by 6 bases; bases with no gene match: 10. In germline, CDR1 is SQVTM, CDR2 ANQGSEA. In the original processing: Cell counts per sample came from amplifying reference gene primers. Sequencing was performed with immunoSEQ multiplex PCR; in TCRdb, only in-frame clones are kept and a portion is missing. D and trimming come from the DNA, and the V and J calls and clone size come from that table. The table lists about 190,000 clones, 70% to 90% of them singletons. Sequenced: peripheral blood. V usage is TRBV29-1 and J usage is TRBJ2-1; TRBD2 matches at 13 bases. The clonotype was recovered from a woman aged 30 to 39 with acute or convalescent COVID-19. CDR3 sequence: CSVPGTSGMATYNEQFF. Written as DNA, the CDR3 is TGCAGCGTCCCCGGGACTAGCGGGATGGCCACCTACAATGAGCAGTTCTTC.